This T cell receptor (beta chain) was identified during a study of early T cells in non-severe SARS-CoV-2 infection. Notes on the study in general: The VDJdb matching leaned toward anti-spike CD8 responses and overlooked private and CD4 specificities.

Worth noting for this clonotype: The target antigen is unknown.

cDNA molecules, individually, were tagged with unique molecular identifiers. TCRdb reanalysed the 5' RACE reads using MiXCR and keeps one entry per CDR3 protein. The profile shows approximately 50,000 distinct CDR3 sequences, around a tenth of them singletons. This CDR3 has 12 amino acids. V lost 0 bases and J lost 2, with 2 bases in between. CDR1 is SEHNR and CDR2 is FQNEAQ in the germline V gene (reference sequence). Sequenced material: whole blood. The receptor was derived from an adult who was a healthcare worker with PCR-confirmed SARS-CoV-2 infection or an uninfected control (not recorded which). The rearrangement links TRBV7-9 to TRBJ2-7; D is uncertain. CDR3 residues: CASSLAPYEQYF. Written as DNA, the CDR3 is TGTGCCAGCAGCTTAGCGCCCTACGAGCAGTACTTC. Filled out from reference TRBV7-9 and TRBJ2-7, the complete variable domain reads DTGVSQNPRHKITKRGQNVTFRCDPISEHNRLYWYRQTLGQGPEFLTYFQNEAQLEKSRLLSDRFSAERPKGSFSTLEIQRTEQGDSAMYLCASSLAPYEQYFGPGTRLTVT.